This is a list of T cell receptor beta chains from one sample in a study of T cell responses to AZD1222 COVID-19 vaccine. The repertoire was sequenced with immunoSEQ multiplex PCR; TCRdb's copy has only in-frame clones and lacks some. This table holds fewer than 100,000 clones, roughly 92% found once. Sequencing was performed on peripheral blood, taken on day 0 of AZD1222 vaccination. The receptors were gathered from an adult in good health. CDR3s leave out the opening cysteine and the closing phenylalanine or tryptophan. Size values are once, few and many counts, or a class for expanded clones, and some rows have none.

>TRBJ1-1|few|TRBV4-1
ASSPFGNTEAF
>TRBJ1-5|-|TRBV2
ASSGKNSNQPQH
>TRBJ1-5|-|TRBV12-3/TRBV12-4
ASSITDQPQH
>TRBJ1-4|-|TRBV12-3/TRBV12-4
ASSLAGNEKLF
>TRBJ2-7|-|TRBV7-9
ASSARGGVQFAYEQY
>TRBJ2-1|-|TRBV28
ASRSSYNEQF
>TRBJ1-2|-|TRBV7-9
ASSSDRGEYGYT
>TRBJ1-6|-|TRBV9
ASSVTVIASPLH
>TRBJ2-7|-|TRBV5-5
ASSPSYEQY
>TRBJ2-1|-|TRBV10-3
AISESTSGSNEQF
>TRBJ1-2|-|TRBV19
ASNPRTGGIRSYGYT
>TRBJ1-4|-|TRBV7-3
ASSPTFDRVSSEKLF
>TRBJ2-1|-|TRBV5-1
ASSLTGTSYNEQF
>TRBJ1-3|-|TRBV6-5
ASSYRGATGNTIY
>TRBJ1-1|-|TRBV5-1
ASSSGQLNTEAF
>TRBJ2-1|-|TRBV7-3
ASSSRDQQF
>TRBJ1-5|-|TRBV28
ASAAPGQGRNQPQH
>TRBJ1-2|-|TRBV30
AWTRGGYGYT
>TRBJ1-5|-|TRBV9
ASSVGRRMPQH
>TRBJ2-1|-|TRBV19
ATTGLAGGNEQF
>TRBJ1-4|-|TRBV7-9
ASSLDRGRHEKLF
>TRBJ1-1|-|TRBV25-1
ASSLTGATEAF
>TRBJ1-5|-|TRBV19
ASSIETGVQPQH
>TRBJ1-4|-|TRBV29-1
SVEAPSEYNEKLF
>TRBJ1-2|-|TRBV5-6
ASSPGPSGRGNYGYT
>TRBJ2-1|-|TRBV18
ASSAGGTTSNEQF
>TRBJ1-2|-|TRBV5-1
ASSPGTGGPHYGYT
>TRBJ2-7|-|TRBV7-9
ASSRWGYQSYEQY
>TRBJ1-2|-|TRBV28
ASSFRGYGYT
>TRBJ1-2|-|TRBV27
ASSLTRDTYRGQGGYT
>TRBJ2-1|-|TRBV19
ASSDVAGASYNEQF
>TRBJ2-2|few|TRBV2
ASMPRNTGELF
>TRBJ1-1|-|TRBV5-6
ASSLRPPYTEAF
>TRBJ1-6|-|TRBV7-9
ASSLEAGANTGPNSPLH
>TRBJ1-1|-|TRBV7-2
ASSLFAMNTEAF
>TRBJ2-7|-|TRBV7-9
ASSSLTEQY
>TRBJ1-1|-|TRBV20-1
SAREPEAF
>TRBJ1-5|-|TRBV27
ASSSRDYSNQPQH
>TRBJ1-2|-|TRBV7-9
ASRLDRGDGYT
>TRBJ2-7|once|TRBV27
ASSRILSTGTGSYEQY
>TRBJ1-5|-|TRBV7-8
ASSEAGGNQPQH
>TRBJ1-4|-|TRBV6-5
ASRWQAATNEKLF
>TRBJ1-1|once|TRBV12-3/TRBV12-4
ASSSFGDTEAF
>TRBJ2-7|-|TRBV30
AWRAGGGSYEQY
>TRBJ2-5|-|TRBV4-1
ASSQGIQETQY
>TRBJ2-2|-|TRBV2
ASSEARRDVGGELF
>TRBJ1-2|-|TRBV30
AWSVPEGQTFFYGYT
>TRBJ2-4|-|TRBV3-1/TRBV3-2
ASKGGWNTYELAKNIQY
>TRBJ1-1|-|TRBV29-1
SVVRQENTEAF
>TRBJ2-1|-|TRBV2
ASRGVVLQF
>TRBJ2-5|once|TRBV7-8
ASSTRLAGDQETQY
>TRBJ1-6|-|TRBV30
AWSGSGGIVGSPLH
>TRBJ1-5|-|TRBV11-2
ASSADNYNQPQH
>TRBJ1-4|-|TRBV6-5
ASTRTGSKEKLF
>TRBJ1-1|-|TRBV5-4
ASSRGAGDTEAF